Listed here are 22 T cell receptor beta chains from one sample, sequenced in a study of tumor and adjacent non-tumor tissue in lung cancer. Three rounds of nested PCR, following a modified ARM-PCR protocol, produced the TCRbeta library. Each CDR3 protein gets one entry after TCRdb re-called the multiplex PCR reads with MiXCR. The sample contains more than 85,000 distinct CDR3 sequences, 62% of which appear only once. The template was RNA from unsorted bulk tissue. This non-tumor lung sample came from over 3 cm beyond the tumor edge. The sequencing sample was made of distant non-tumor lung tissue. These TCRs come from a man aged 55-75 years with non-small cell lung cancer.

The table lists this clonotype with a few counts. A much larger clone differs from this one at a single base, so this may be a read error. The V call is TRBV12-3 or TRBV12-4, the J call TRBJ1-3; no firm D call. CDR3 size: 13 residues. The CDR3 DNA reads TGTGCCAGCCCCGTCCGGGGAGGAAGCACCATATATTTT. It specifies CASPVRGGSTIYF.

As regards this clonotype: This may come from a read error, since a much larger clone is one base off. This chain uses TRBV5-1 with TRBJ1-2, with a possible D match to TRBD1 (5 bases). The V end lost 1 base, the J end lost 3 bases, and 10 bases lay between the germline ends. The CDR3 runs to 14 residues. The germline gives CDR1 SGHRS, CDR2 YFSETQ. CDR3 coding DNA: TGCGCCAGCAGCTTGATGGACACGGACTATGGCTACACCTTC. Encoded protein: CASSLMDTDYGYTF.

This clonotype was observed many times. V is TRBV6-2 or TRBV6-3 and J is TRBJ2-1, with 13 bases that match TRBD2. This CDR3 is 17 amino acids long. V dropped 8 bases and J dropped 7; count of bases not matched to a gene: 14. Germline loops: CDR1 MNHEY, CDR2 SVGEGT. Here the CDR3 reads CASSPETLAGGGNEQFF. Written as DNA, the CDR3 is TGTGCCAGCTCCCCCGAGACACTAGCGGGGGGGGGTAATGAGCAGTTCTTC.

A remark on this clonotype: Relative to the germline gene, one junction end is altered; a read error may explain this. The gene calls are TRBV6-2 or TRBV6-3 and TRBJ2-5, with 11 bases aligning to TRBD2. Germline loops: CDR1 MNHEY, CDR2 SVGEGT. The CDR3 contains 17 residues. This CDR3 reads CTSSSPGLAVYQETRYF. In DNA form, the CDR3 reads TGTACCAGCAGTTCCCCGGGACTAGCGGTGTACCAAGAGACCCGGTACTTC.

With regard to this clonotype: The junction departs from the called germline gene at one end, perhaps through a read error. The chain couples TRBV6-1 to TRBJ2-7; TRBD2 aligns across 7 bases. The CDR3 runs 16 residues. The germline gives CDR1 MNHNS, CDR2 SASEGT. As DNA, the CDR3 is TGTGCCAGCAGGGAACTTGGAGTAGCGGGCTCCTACGAACAGTACTTC. It translates to CASRELGVAGSYEQYF.

This chain uses TRBV2 with TRBJ2-7; possible D gene TRBD2, 5 bases. Trimming took 7 bases from V and 3 from J, leaving 7 bases between them. The CDR3 has 11 amino acids. Germline V gene sequence: CDR1 SNHLY, CDR2 FYNNEI. The CDR3 bases are TGTGCCAGCAAACTAGACTACGAGCAGTACTTC. Protein sequence: CASKLDYEQYF.

The chain has TRBV6-6 and TRBJ1-1; the D gene is possibly TRBD1 (5 bases). This CDR3 comprises 16 residues. Germline V gives CDR1 MNHNY, CDR2 SVGAGI (reference sequence). Trimming took off 5 bases at V and 2 bases at J, with 18 bases between the two ends. CDR3 sequence reads: CASSKGWGNINTEAFF. CDR3 DNA: TGTGCCAGCAGTAAGGGATGGGGCAACATAAACACTGAAGCTTTCTTT.

This clonotype was counted between two and nine times. Being one base from a much bigger clone, this may be a read error. Without the conserved terminal phenylalanine or tryptophan, this CDR3 likely stems from a read error. V is TRBV12-3 or TRBV12-4 and J is TRBJ1-1; TRBD1 is a possible D gene (6 bases). Trimming cost V 2 bases and J 0 bases, with 7 bases left between them. CDR3 length equals 14 residues. The CDR3 here is CASSLSGVNTEAFI. Written as DNA, the CDR3 is TGTGCCAGCAGTTTATCAGGGGTGAACACTGAAGCTTTCATT.

With regard to this clonotype: A much larger clone differs by one base, so this may be a read error. V is TRBV11-2 and J is TRBJ1-1; D remains unclear. CDR1 SGHAT and CDR2 FQNNGV come from the germline V gene. This CDR3 is 13 amino acids long. This chain's CDR3 is CASSSPQDTEVFF. CDR3 in DNA: TGTGCCAGCAGCTCACCCCAGGATACTGAAGTTTTCTTT.

Worth noting for this clonotype: The junction departs from germline at one end; a sequencing error may be responsible. The V and J genes are TRBV29-1 and TRBJ2-2, with TRBD2 as a possible D gene (5 bases). The CDR3 is made up of 11 amino acids. Germline CDR1 SQVTM, CDR2 ANQGSEA. DNA of the CDR3: TGCGGCATTGGAGCCACCGGGGAGCTATTTTTT. Its translation is CGIGATGELFF.

Concerning this clonotype itself: With a much larger clone just one base away, this may be a read error. Without the conserved terminal phenylalanine or tryptophan, this CDR3 likely stems from a read error. The V and J genes are TRBV12-3 or TRBV12-4 and TRBJ2-7, with no clear D. The CDR3 totals 14 residues. Trimming removed 4 bases at V and 0 bases at J, with 10 bases between. CDR3 DNA: TGTGCCAGCAGTTATACGGGTTCCTCCTACGAGCAGTACATC. Residues: CASSYTGSSYEQYI.

V gene TRBV28 combines with J gene TRBJ2-2; perhaps TRBD1 as D (6 bases). Germline V gene sequence: CDR1 MDHEN, CDR2 SYDVKM. The CDR3 contains 17 residues. Trimming took 2 bases from V and 3 from J, leaving 16 bases between them. The CDR3 sequence: CASSLARDMEYTGELFF. The CDR3 DNA follows: TGTGCCAGCAGTTTAGCCCGGGACATGGAGTACACCGGGGAGCTGTTTTTT.

The chain joins TRBV20-1 to TRBJ2-5; TRBD2 matches 14 bases. The CDR3 runs to 16 residues. The germline V gene has CDR1 DFQATT and CDR2 SNEGSKA (reference sequence). The ends lost 8 bases at V and 5 bases at J; junction bases unmatched: 13. DNA of the CDR3: TGCAGTACTTACTCCGGGACTAGCGGGAGTGGGGAGACCCAGTACTTC. Translation gives CSTYSGTSGSGETQYF.

Worth noting for this clonotype: An end of the junction differs from the germline gene, which may be a read error. The chain employs TRBV10-2 and TRBJ2-7; TRBD1 matches 7 bases. Germline-derived CDR1 and CDR2 are WSHSY and SAAADI. The CDR3 totals 14 residues. CDR3 nucleotides: TGCACCAGTAGAGCAACAGGGGTACCCTACGAGCAGTACTTC. Its protein is CTSRATGVPYEQYF.

This clonotype has a count of ten or more. The V gene is TRBV6-5, the J gene TRBJ2-7; 9 positions match TRBD1. Germline CDR1 MNHEY, CDR2 SVGAGI. V was clipped by 6 bases and J by 4 bases; unmatched bases: 10. CDR3 length equals 15 residues. The CDR3 DNA reads TGTGCCAGCAGGCCTTCTCTGGACAGGGGATACGAGCAGTACTTC. It encodes CASRPSLDRGYEQYF.

To note about this clonotype: This clone may be a read error of a much larger clone one base away. The chain joins TRBV6-1 to TRBJ1-5; D is perhaps TRBD1 (5 bases). Germline CDR1 is MNHNS and CDR2 is SASEGT. CDR3 size: 14 residues. V lost 10 bases and J lost 2, with 15 bases in between. This CDR3 reads CANRRGDRNQPQHF. DNA of the CDR3: TGTGCCAACAGGCGAGGCGATCGCAATCAGCCCCAGCATTTT.

With regard to this clonotype: At one end the junction does not follow the germline gene, possibly because of a read error. The rearrangement links TRBV6-1 to TRBJ1-5, with 7 positions matching TRBD1. Germline V gene sequence: CDR1 MNHNS, CDR2 SASEGT. CDR3 length: 14 residues. The CDR3 nucleotides read TGTGCCAGCAGGGAACGACAGGGCAATCAGTCCCAACATTTT. The encoded protein is CASRERQGNQSQHF.

The gene calls are TRBV5-6 and TRBJ2-7; D perhaps matches TRBD1 (6 bases). The CDR3 totals 15 residues. CDR1 is SGHDT and CDR2 is YYEEEE in the germline V gene. V dropped 4 bases and J dropped 2 bases, with 16 bases sitting between them. CDR3 amino acids: CASSPAGPGAYEQYF. Here the CDR3 DNA reads TGTGCCAGCAGCCCAGCCGGGCCAGGGGCCTACGAGCAGTACTTC.

As regards this clonotype: One end of the junction does not line up with germline, which may come from a read error. The chain links TRBV19 to TRBJ1-2; D is possibly TRBD1 (5 bases). Germline CDR1 is LNHDA and CDR2 is SQIVND (reference sequence). The CDR3 contains 14 residues. In DNA, the CDR3 is TGTGCCATTAGTTATCACAGGCAAGAATATGGCTACACCTTC. The encoded protein is CAISYHRQEYGYTF. The variable domain in full, with the rest retrieved from reference TRBV19 and TRBJ1-2, is DGGITQSPKYLFRKEGQNVTLSCEQNLNHDAMYWYRQDPGQGLRLIYYSQIVNDFQKGDIAEGYSVSREKKESFPLTVTSAQKNPTAFYLCAISYHRQEYGYTFGSGTRLTVV.

The table lists this clonotype with a few counts. A single base separates this from a much larger clone, so it may be a read error. V usage is TRBV4-1 and J usage is TRBJ1-1; D remains ambiguous. The CDR3 spans 15 residues. The germline gives CDR1 MGHRA, CDR2 YSYEKL. CDR3 in DNA: TGCGCCAACAGCCAAGCTTTCGTGGGGAACACTGAAGCTTTCTTT. Its translation: CANSQAFVGNTEAFF.

To note about this clonotype: The conserved phenylalanine or tryptophan is not found at the CDR3 terminus, so this likely reflects a read error. The rearrangement links TRBV10-3 to TRBJ1-5; D not certain. Germline CDR1 reads ENHRY; CDR2 reads SYGVKD. The CDR3 sequence is 13 residues long. Trimming stripped 6 bases from V and 1 base from J, with 7 bases between. CDR3: CAISQDSNQPQHL. The CDR3 DNA sequence: TGTGCCATCAGCCAGGACAGCAATCAGCCCCAGCATCTT.

On this clonotype itself: Mismatch with germline at one junction end may stem from a read error. The rearrangement links TRBV5-4 to TRBJ2-7; tentative D call: TRBD1 (6 bases). This CDR3 has 13 amino acids. In germline, CDR1 is SGHNT, CDR2 YYREEE (reference sequence). The CDR3 sequence is CASSHWGHYEQYF. In DNA, the CDR3 is TGTGCCAGCAGCCACTGGGGACACTACGAGCAGTATTTC.